This TCR beta chain was identified in a study of blood T cell repertoires in COVID-19. As for the study in general: Samples representing acute and convalescent COVID-19 were sourced from the United States, Italy and Spain.

Repertoires were generated with immunoSEQ multiplex PCR, while TCRdb's copy carries only in-frame clones and drops some. The sample consists of 200,000 to 250,000 clones, roughly nine tenths of them appearing once. Participants spanned ages about 18 to 90 years and resided in roughly 26 US areas. Assignment of participants to cohorts was predicated upon participant-reported clinical history. Trimming cost V 0 bases and J 7 bases; bases outside gene matches: 0. Germline V gene lookup returns CDR1 SGHAT and CDR2 FQNNGV. The CDR3 consists of 13 residues. The sequence came from a man younger than 45 who had recovered from COVID-19. The chain combines TRBV11-2 with TRBJ2-1, with 7 bases matching TRBD2. Sequencing was done on a sample of PBMCs or T cells enriched from blood (not recorded which). In DNA, the CDR3 is TGTGCCAGCAGCTTAGAACTAGCGAATGAGCAGTTCTTC. It is translated as CASSLELANEQFF.